The 18 T cell receptor beta chains given below trace back to one sample, sequenced in a study of T-cell reconstitution after alpha-beta-depleted transplantation in children. A library of TCRbeta sequences, prepared with unique molecular identifiers, was generated. MiXCR was run by TCRdb on the PCR reads, yielding one entry per CDR3 protein. This table holds some 550,000 distinct CDR3 sequences, around 23% found once. This specimen consisted of PBMCs, mostly from graft donor cells, obtained 360 days after TCRalphabeta/CD19-depleted stem cell transplant. Source of these receptors: a boy in the first two years of life who had a stem cell transplant for acute myeloid leukemia, so the T cells may come from the graft donor.

This clonotype was seen repeatedly, ten times or more. The chain carries TRBV11-2 and TRBJ2-1; either TRBD1 or TRBD2 may supply D (6 bases each). From germline, CDR1 is SGHAT and CDR2 FQNNGV. The germline V and J ends were trimmed by 3 bases and 5 bases, with 14 bases remaining between them. The CDR3 runs 15 residues. CDR3 in amino acids: CASSFTLGGHNEQFF. Here the CDR3 DNA reads TGTGCCAGCAGCTTCACCTTAGGGGGGCACAATGAGCAGTTCTTC.

This clonotype was observed a few times. This chain joins TRBV28 and TRBJ1-2, with 8 bases aligning to TRBD1. The CDR3 is 15 amino acids. CDR1 MDHEN and CDR2 SYDVKM come from the germline V gene. Trimming at V came to 6 bases and at J to 4 bases, leaving 10 bases not matched to a gene. CDR3 loop: CASSRQGTPTYGYTF. CDR3 coding DNA: TGTGCCAGCAGCCGACAGGGGACGCCTACCTATGGCTACACCTTC.

There are a few counts of this clonotype. This sequence joins TRBV20-1 and TRBJ1-5; D gene unclear. V lost 2 bases, J lost 4 bases, and 9 bases lay in between. The CDR3 has 13 amino acids. From germline, CDR1 is DFQATT and CDR2 SNEGSKA (reference sequence). CDR3 in amino acids: CSARFRSNQPQHF. The DNA for the CDR3 is TGCAGTGCTAGATTCAGGAGTAATCAGCCCCAGCATTTT.

This clonotype was seen only a few times. The chain is built from TRBV10-3 and TRBJ2-1; the D gene is possibly TRBD2 (6 bases). The CDR3 has 16 amino acids. The V end lost 2 bases, the J end lost 0 bases, and 11 bases lay between the germline ends. CDR1 and CDR2 from the germline V gene are ENHRY and SYGVKD. The CDR3 nucleotides read TGTGCCATCAGTGAGCGGGGGAGGAGCTCCTACAATGAGCAGTTCTTC. Translated: CAISERGRSSYNEQFF.

This clonotype was counted ten times or more. V gene TRBV20-1 combines with J gene TRBJ2-1; 7 nucleotides match TRBD2. The CDR3 length is 14 residues. The germline CDR1 and CDR2 sequences are DFQATT and SNEGSKA (reference sequence). The ends lost 3 bases at V and 7 bases at J; junction bases unmatched: 9. The CDR3 nucleotides read TGCAGTGCTAGCATGGGGACTAAACCTAATGAGCAGTTCTTC. Its protein product is CSASMGTKPNEQFF.

V is TRBV27 and J is TRBJ2-7; unclear D gene. This CDR3 comprises 13 residues. The V gene's germline CDR1 is MNHEY and CDR2 SMNVEV (reference sequence). V was trimmed by 2 bases and J by 4 bases, leaving 9 bases between them. The CDR3 sequence is CASSLIPDYEQYF. CDR3 DNA sequence: TGTGCCAGCAGTTTAATACCAGATTACGAGCAGTACTTC.

This clonotype was seen repeatedly, ten times or more. The V and J genes are TRBV29-1 and TRBJ2-5, with D maybe TRBD1 (5 bases). CDR1 and CDR2 (germline): SQVTM, ANQGSEA. The ends were cut back, 2 bases at V and 5 bases at J, with 15 bases in the middle. The CDR3 has 14 residues. The CDR3 bases are TGCAGCGTTGAACCCCTAGGGGAAGGGGAGACCCAGTACTTC. Protein: CSVEPLGEGETQYF.

There are a few counts of this clonotype. The chain is built from TRBV6-5 and TRBJ1-2, with TRBD1 matching 8 bases. The CDR3 runs to 16 residues. V was clipped by 4 bases and J by 2 bases; unmatched bases: 9. Per the germline V gene, CDR1 is MNHEY and CDR2 is SVGAGI. CDR3 DNA sequence: TGTGCCAGCAGTTCACCTAGGACAGGGAAGAACTATGGCTACACCTTC. It codes for CASSSPRTGKNYGYTF.

This clonotype occurred a few times. The chain combines TRBV5-1 with TRBJ2-1; D gene ambiguous. This CDR3 region has 15 residues. Germline V gene sequence: CDR1 SGHRS, CDR2 YFSETQ. V dropped 0 bases and J dropped 0 bases, with 7 bases sitting between them. CDR3 sequence reads: CASSLAPVSYNEQFF. In DNA form, the CDR3 reads TGCGCCAGCAGCTTGGCCCCGGTCTCCTACAATGAGCAGTTCTTC.

Only a few counts were recorded for this clonotype. The chain uses TRBV20-1 and TRBJ2-5; 8 nucleotides agree with TRBD2. Germline V gene data show CDR1 as DFQATT and CDR2 as SNEGSKA (reference sequence). Unmatched junction bases numbered 10, after V lost 6 bases and J lost 1 base. The CDR3 runs to 15 residues. CDR3 DNA: TGCAGTGCAGCTCCGGGACTAGGGATCCAAGAGACCCAGTACTTC. It translates to CSAAPGLGIQETQYF.

Only a few counts were recorded for this clonotype. The chain combines TRBV20-1 with TRBJ2-7, with TRBD2 matching 8 bases. The CDR3 is 14 amino acids. V was pared by 2 bases and J by 6 bases, with 9 bases of the junction left unmatched. The germline CDR1 and CDR2 sequences are DFQATT and SNEGSKA (reference sequence). CDR3 residues: CSARLPLAGSEQYF. The CDR3 nucleotides are TGCAGTGCTAGACTCCCCTTAGCGGGGTCCGAGCAGTACTTC.

The J gene is TRBJ2-1, the V gene TRBV6-1, with 8 nucleotides matching TRBD1. V lost 7 bases, J lost 5 bases, and 4 bases stayed unmatched. Germline CDR1 is MNHNS and CDR2 is SASEGT. The CDR3 totals 13 residues. Written as DNA, the CDR3 is TGTGCCAGCACCCAGGGGGCCCACAATGAGCAGTTCTTC. Amino acid sequence: CASTQGAHNEQFF.

The chain combines TRBV29-1 with TRBJ1-2; possible D gene TRBD1, 5 bases. CDR3 length: 12 residues. V was cut by 6 bases and J by 3 bases, with 11 bases left in between. Germline assignment: CDR1 SQVTM and CDR2 ANQGSEA. For the CDR3, the DNA is TGCAGCGTCCGATCAGGGTACTATGGCTACACCTTC. It is translated as CSVRSGYYGYTF.

In this sample, this clonotype turned up a few times. This sequence joins TRBV20-1 and TRBJ2-1, with D possibly matching TRBD1 (5 bases). Germline values: CDR1 DFQATT, CDR2 SNEGSKA (reference sequence). The CDR3 totals 13 residues. In DNA, the CDR3 is TGCGCGATAGAGGCAGGGACCTACAATGAGCAGTTCTTC. This encodes CAIEAGTYNEQFF.

J is TRBJ1-1 and V is TRBV25-1; D remains unclear. Trimming left V 2 bases short and J 4 bases short, with 14 bases between. Germline lookup yields CDR1 MGHDK and CDR2 SYGVNS. This CDR3 region has 15 residues. The DNA of the CDR3 is TGTGCCAGCAGTGAAGGTTGGGGTGGGATCACTGAAGCTTTCTTT. The encoded protein is CASSEGWGGITEAFF.

The rearrangement uses TRBV20-1 and TRBJ2-1; 8 bases are a match to TRBD2. Germline values: CDR1 DFQATT, CDR2 SNEGSKA (reference sequence). The J segment lost 4 bases and the V segment lost 2 bases, leaving 10 bases of the junction unmatched. This CDR3 spans 16 amino acids. In DNA, the CDR3 is TGCAGTGCTAGACCCCTCCCAGCGGGGGTATACAATGAGCAGTTCTTC. As protein: CSARPLPAGVYNEQFF.

The chain links TRBV7-9 to TRBJ1-2, with D perhaps TRBD1 (6 bases). V was clipped by 5 bases and J by 3 bases, with 19 bases between them. CDR1 is SEHNR and CDR2 is FQNEAQ in the germline V gene (reference sequence). The CDR3 sequence is 16 residues long. The CDR3 DNA reads TGTGCCAGCAGCGACGGGACAACGGCAGGCCACTATGGCTACACCTTC. Translation: CASSDGTTAGHYGYTF.

The chain combines TRBV5-1 with TRBJ1-2; D is unresolved. This CDR3 is 12 amino acids long. The V and J ends lost 4 bases and 8 bases respectively, with 12 bases between them. Germline CDR1 is SGHRS and CDR2 is YFSETQ. This CDR3 reads CASSPPSQGYTF. The CDR3 DNA is TGCGCCAGCAGCCCCCCCTCACAAGGCTACACCTTC.